A selection of T cell receptor beta chains follows, all from one sample in a study of T cell responses to AZD1222 COVID-19 vaccine. The protocol was immunoSEQ multiplex PCR, while the TCRdb copy is restricted to in-frame clones and leaves out a portion. The table shows about 150,000 clones, with approximately 89% occurring only once. Here the sequenced sample was peripheral blood, taken on day 0 of AZD1222 vaccination. These receptors all come from an adult in good health. The CDR3 runs from the conserved cysteine through the conserved F or W. D genes are given only for firm matches. Rows may omit the clone size; those that give it use once, few, many or a size class.

abundance: .
j_gene: TRBJ2-7
v_gene: TRBV27
d_gene: TRBD2
CDR3nt: TGTGCCAGCAGAGCACTAGCGGGCTCCTACGAGCAGTACTTC
CDR3aa: CASRALAGSYEQYF

abundance: .
j_gene: TRBJ1-5
v_gene: TRBV19
d_gene: .
CDR3nt: TGTGCCAGTAGTATGGGAACGGCTAGCAATCAGCCCCAGCATTTT
CDR3aa: CASSMGTASNQPQHF

abundance: .
j_gene: TRBJ2-1
v_gene: TRBV9
d_gene: .
CDR3nt: TGTGCCTCGAGGGCCTTTAGCTCCTACAATGAGCAGTTCTTC
CDR3aa: CASRAFSSYNEQFF

abundance: once
j_gene: TRBJ2-3
v_gene: TRBV5-1
d_gene: .
CDR3nt: TGCGCCAGCAGCTTGGAGGGTTCCGGTAGCGGACTTAGCACAGATACGCAGTATTTT
CDR3aa: CASSLEGSGSGLSTDTQYF

abundance: .
j_gene: TRBJ1-1
v_gene: TRBV2
d_gene: .
CDR3nt: TGTGCCAGCAGTGTCGAGGGGGGCGCTTTCTTT
CDR3aa: CASSVEGGAFF

abundance: .
j_gene: TRBJ2-1
v_gene: TRBV28
d_gene: TRBD1
CDR3nt: TGTGCCAGCAGTTCCCCCCGAGGGGCAGGGGGAAGGGATGAGCAGTTCTTC
CDR3aa: CASSSPRGAGGRDEQFF

abundance: .
j_gene: TRBJ1-5
v_gene: TRBV11-2
d_gene: .
CDR3nt: TGTGCCAGCAGCGCGGACGGGGGACCCAATCAGCCCCAGCATTTT
CDR3aa: CASSADGGPNQPQHF

abundance: .
j_gene: TRBJ1-5
v_gene: TRBV12-3/TRBV12-4
d_gene: .
CDR3nt: TGTGCCAGCAGTTTAAGAGGGAATCAGCCCCAGCATTTT
CDR3aa: CASSLRGNQPQHF

abundance: .
j_gene: TRBJ1-5
v_gene: TRBV7-2
d_gene: .
CDR3nt: TGTGCCAGCAGCTTAGAGGGGGATCAGCCCCAGCATTTT
CDR3aa: CASSLEGDQPQHF

abundance: .
j_gene: TRBJ2-2
v_gene: TRBV7-3
d_gene: .
CDR3nt: TGTGCCAGCAGTAACACCGGGGAGCTGTTTTTT
CDR3aa: CASSNTGELFF

abundance: .
j_gene: TRBJ2-2
v_gene: TRBV6-5
d_gene: .
CDR3nt: TGTGCCAGCAGTTACGTCCCGGGACACAACACCGGGGAGCTGTTTTTT
CDR3aa: CASSYVPGHNTGELFF

abundance: .
j_gene: TRBJ1-1
v_gene: TRBV4-3
d_gene: .
CDR3nt: TGCGCCAGCAGCCAAGTTCTGGGGGGATCTGAAGCTTTCTTT
CDR3aa: CASSQVLGGSEAFF

abundance: .
j_gene: TRBJ2-7
v_gene: TRBV9
d_gene: .
CDR3nt: TGTGCCAGCAGTACGGGTGGTCCCTACGAGCAGTACTTC
CDR3aa: CASSTGGPYEQYF

abundance: once
j_gene: TRBJ2-3
v_gene: TRBV9
d_gene: .
CDR3nt: TGTGCCAGCAGCCCCCGCGCGGCCCCCACAGATACGCAGTATTTT
CDR3aa: CASSPRAAPTDTQYF

abundance: .
j_gene: TRBJ2-3
v_gene: TRBV11-2
d_gene: .
CDR3nt: TGTGCCAGCAGCTTAACAGGGAAGGCTAGCACAGATACGCAGTATTTT
CDR3aa: CASSLTGKASTDTQYF

abundance: .
j_gene: TRBJ2-3
v_gene: TRBV9
d_gene: .
CDR3nt: TGTGCCAGCAGCGCGGTAGTCAGTGCCGATACGCAGTATTTT
CDR3aa: CASSAVVSADTQYF

abundance: .
j_gene: TRBJ2-5
v_gene: TRBV5-1
d_gene: .
CDR3nt: TGCGCCAGCAGCGCGCAAATCCAAGAGACCCAGTACTTC
CDR3aa: CASSAQIQETQYF

abundance: .
j_gene: TRBJ1-2
v_gene: TRBV9
d_gene: TRBD1
CDR3nt: TGTGCCAGCAGCGTAGCACCCCGGGACAGGGGTGGCTACACCTTC
CDR3aa: CASSVAPRDRGGYTF

abundance: .
j_gene: TRBJ2-7
v_gene: TRBV6-2/TRBV6-3
d_gene: TRBD2
CDR3nt: TGTGCCAGCAGTTCCCCCCCCGCGGGAGCCCCCTACGAGCAGTACTTC
CDR3aa: CASSSPPAGAPYEQYF

abundance: .
j_gene: TRBJ1-5
v_gene: TRBV27
d_gene: .
CDR3nt: TGTGCCCGGGGGCACCTCAATCAGCCCCAGCATTTT
CDR3aa: CARGHLNQPQHF

abundance: .
j_gene: TRBJ2-1
v_gene: TRBV5-6
d_gene: TRBD2
CDR3nt: TGTGCCAGCAGCTTGGGTCTAGCGGCCTACAATGAGCAGTTCTTC
CDR3aa: CASSLGLAAYNEQFF

abundance: .
j_gene: TRBJ2-1
v_gene: TRBV29-1
d_gene: TRBD2
CDR3nt: TGCAGCTTCGACATCGGAGCGGGGGGCAGAAATGAGCAGTTCTTC
CDR3aa: CSFDIGAGGRNEQFF

abundance: .
j_gene: TRBJ1-1
v_gene: TRBV12-5
d_gene: .
CDR3nt: TGTGCTAGTGGCCCCGACACTCTGAACACTGAAGCTTTCTTT
CDR3aa: CASGPDTLNTEAFF

abundance: .
j_gene: TRBJ1-1
v_gene: TRBV6-5
d_gene: TRBD1
CDR3nt: TGTGCCAGCAGTCAACAGGGGCCAAACACTGAAGCTTTCTTT
CDR3aa: CASSQQGPNTEAFF

abundance: .
j_gene: TRBJ1-6
v_gene: TRBV7-9
d_gene: .
CDR3nt: TGTGCCAGCAGCTTTGGGACGGCTAATAATTCACCCCTCCACTTT
CDR3aa: CASSFGTANNSPLHF

abundance: .
j_gene: TRBJ1-2
v_gene: TRBV19
d_gene: .
CDR3nt: TGTGCCAGTAGCTTGCAGGGGTATGGCTACACCTTC
CDR3aa: CASSLQGYGYTF

abundance: .
j_gene: TRBJ2-7
v_gene: TRBV7-9
d_gene: .
CDR3nt: TGTGCCAGCAGCTTCGGGGAGCAGTACTTC
CDR3aa: CASSFGEQYF

abundance: few
j_gene: TRBJ2-3
v_gene: TRBV6-2/TRBV6-3
d_gene: .
CDR3nt: TGTGCCAGCAGTTCCCTGGGCCAGGGCGACACAGATACGCAGTATTTT
CDR3aa: CASSSLGQGDTDTQYF

abundance: .
j_gene: TRBJ2-1
v_gene: TRBV2
d_gene: .
CDR3nt: TGTGCCAGCAGTGAGAGCAGGGGTCGACTCCATGAGCAGTTCTTC
CDR3aa: CASSESRGRLHEQFF

abundance: .
j_gene: TRBJ1-2
v_gene: TRBV10-3
d_gene: TRBD1
CDR3nt: TGTGCCATCTCTCAACAGGGGCCCGGGGCTGGAGGCTACACCTTC
CDR3aa: CAISQQGPGAGGYTF

abundance: .
j_gene: TRBJ1-3
v_gene: TRBV7-3
d_gene: .
CDR3nt: TGTGCCAGCAGCCCGTCCGGCTCTGGAAACACCATATATTTT
CDR3aa: CASSPSGSGNTIYF

abundance: .
j_gene: TRBJ2-5
v_gene: TRBV2
d_gene: .
CDR3nt: TGTGCCAGCAGTGGACTAGTAGAGACCCAGTACTTC
CDR3aa: CASSGLVETQYF

abundance: once
j_gene: TRBJ1-2
v_gene: TRBV6-1
d_gene: .
CDR3nt: TGTGCCAGCAGTGAAGCAGACAGCAGCTACACCTTC
CDR3aa: CASSEADSSYTF

abundance: .
j_gene: TRBJ1-1
v_gene: TRBV4-2
d_gene: .
CDR3nt: TGTGCCAGCAGCCAAGACACCCCCAATGAAGCTTTCTTT
CDR3aa: CASSQDTPNEAFF

abundance: few
j_gene: TRBJ2-7
v_gene: TRBV18
d_gene: .
CDR3nt: TGTGCCAGCTCACCGCGGGGAGTCCCCAGCTACGAGCAGTACTTC
CDR3aa: CASSPRGVPSYEQYF

abundance: once
j_gene: TRBJ1-4
v_gene: TRBV11-2
d_gene: .
CDR3nt: TGTGCCAGCTCTCCCCGGGGCACATATAATGAAAAACTGTTTTTT
CDR3aa: CASSPRGTYNEKLFF

abundance: .
j_gene: TRBJ1-1
v_gene: TRBV3-1/TRBV3-2
d_gene: .
CDR3nt: TGTGCCAGCAGCCAAGGCAGACGAAGGAACACTGAAGCTTTCTTT
CDR3aa: CASSQGRRRNTEAFF

abundance: .
j_gene: TRBJ1-1
v_gene: TRBV6-5
d_gene: .
CDR3nt: TGTGCCAGCAGTTACTTGAGGGGGACGGCTGAAGCTTTCTTT
CDR3aa: CASSYLRGTAEAFF

abundance: few
j_gene: TRBJ1-2
v_gene: TRBV7-3
d_gene: .
CDR3nt: TGTGCCAGCAGCCGGCAGGTTGGGGACGGGCAAGATGGCTACACCTTC
CDR3aa: CASSRQVGDGQDGYTF

abundance: .
j_gene: TRBJ1-4
v_gene: TRBV19
d_gene: TRBD1
CDR3nt: TGTGCCAGTAGTACGACAGGGGGAGTTGAAAAACTGTTTTTT
CDR3aa: CASSTTGGVEKLFF

abundance: .
j_gene: TRBJ2-7
v_gene: TRBV19
d_gene: TRBD1
CDR3nt: TGTGCCAGTAGTATTATGGACAGGGACTACGAGCAGTACTTC
CDR3aa: CASSIMDRDYEQYF

abundance: once
j_gene: TRBJ1-1
v_gene: TRBV2
d_gene: .
CDR3nt: TGTGCCAGCCCCGAGGCCAGGGGAGTAACTGAAGCTTTCTTT
CDR3aa: CASPEARGVTEAFF

abundance: .
j_gene: TRBJ1-1
v_gene: TRBV5-1
d_gene: TRBD1
CDR3nt: TGCGCCAGCAGCTTGGAGACAGGGGGCACTGAAGCTTTCTTT
CDR3aa: CASSLETGGTEAFF

abundance: .
j_gene: TRBJ2-3
v_gene: TRBV19
d_gene: .
CDR3nt: TGTGCCAGTAAACCTAGGACAGTTAGCACAGATACGCAGTATTTT
CDR3aa: CASKPRTVSTDTQYF

abundance: .
j_gene: TRBJ2-3
v_gene: TRBV3-1/TRBV3-2
d_gene: .
CDR3nt: TGTGCCAGCAGCCAATTTGTTAGCACAGATACGCAGTATTTT
CDR3aa: CASSQFVSTDTQYF

abundance: .
j_gene: TRBJ1-1
v_gene: TRBV7-6
d_gene: .
CDR3nt: TGTGCCAGCAGCCTGACGGAGAACACTGAAGCTTTCTTT
CDR3aa: CASSLTENTEAFF

abundance: .
j_gene: TRBJ2-2
v_gene: TRBV7-3
d_gene: TRBD2
CDR3nt: TGTGCCAGCAGTCCTCAGGCGGGAGGCGGCACCGGGGAGCTGTTTTTT
CDR3aa: CASSPQAGGGTGELFF

abundance: .
j_gene: TRBJ2-3
v_gene: TRBV19
d_gene: TRBD2
CDR3nt: TGTGCCAGTAGCACTCCGGGACTAGTGAATACGCAGTATTTT
CDR3aa: CASSTPGLVNTQYF